One and the same sample provided the 28 T cell receptor beta chains below, sequenced in a study of blood T cell repertoires in COVID-19. The data were produced by immunoSEQ multiplex PCR, yet TCRdb's version contains in-frame clones alone and is incomplete. The sample holds about 200,000 clones, about 88% seen once. The sequenced material came from PBMCs or T cells enriched from blood (not recorded which). These receptors were taken from a woman between 40 and 55 years old in a cohort exposed to, infected with or recovered from COVID-19 (not recorded which).

Concerning this clone itself: One junction end disagrees with the germline gene, perhaps due to a read error. The gene calls are TRBV29-1 and TRBJ1-2, with a tentative D call TRBD1 (6 bases). Looked up from germline, CDR1 is SQVTM and CDR2 is ANQGSEA. This CDR3 region has 17 residues. The CDR3 reads CSVEVQGSRSADYGYTF. CDR3 DNA: TGCAGCGTAGAAGTACAGGGTAGCCGGTCGGCGGATTATGGCTACACCTTC.

This chain uses TRBV10-3 with TRBJ1-1; D remains unclear. Trimming stripped 0 bases from V and 0 bases from J, with 5 bases between. Germline V CDR1 and CDR2: ENHRY, SYGVKD. The CDR3 loop spans 14 amino acids. The CDR3 spells CAISESILNTEAFF. The CDR3 DNA sequence: TGTGCCATCAGTGAGTCTATTCTGAACACTGAAGCTTTCTTT.

V gene TRBV7-9 combines with J gene TRBJ1-2; no definite D call. Trimming left V 9 bases short and J 3 bases short, with 17 bases between. Germline V gene sequence: CDR1 SEHNR, CDR2 FQNEAQ (reference sequence). The CDR3 is 14 amino acids. The CDR3 region is CASRAGIRDYGYTF. As DNA, the CDR3 is TGTGCCAGTCGGGCCGGGATTAGAGACTATGGCTACACCTTC.

The gene calls are TRBV11-2 and TRBJ1-4, with 9 bases fitting TRBD1. J lost 8 bases, V lost 5 bases, and 9 bases had no gene match. CDR3 length equals 15 residues. The germline V gene encodes CDR1 SGHAT and CDR2 FQNNGV. The CDR3 loop is CASSGGQGLNEKLFF. DNA of the CDR3: TGTGCCAGCAGCGGAGGACAGGGGCTTAACGAAAAACTGTTTTTT.

The rearrangement joins TRBV4-1 to TRBJ1-5, with TRBD1 as a possible D gene (6 bases). Trimming left V 1 base short and J 0 bases short, with 13 bases between. CDR1 and CDR2 (germline): MGHRA, YSYEKL. CDR3 length: 17 residues. The CDR3 here is CASSQGTASNSNQPQHF. The CDR3 DNA reads TGCGCCAGCAGCCAAGGGACAGCCTCAAATAGCAATCAGCCCCAGCATTTT.

This clone is a singleton in its sample. J is TRBJ2-7 and V is TRBV27, with 9 nucleotides matching TRBD2. CDR1 is MNHEY and CDR2 is SMNVEV in the germline V gene (reference sequence). This CDR3 is built from 13 residues. Trimming cost V 6 bases and J 6 bases; bases outside gene matches: 6. Here the CDR3 DNA reads TGTGCCAGCAGCCTGTCGGGACTAGCCGAGCAGTACTTC. Translation gives CASSLSGLAEQYF.

This chain's CDR3 is CASSESGGQPQHF. In DNA form, the CDR3 reads TGCGCCAGCAGTGAGTCAGGGGGACAGCCCCAGCATTTT. This chain joins TRBV10-2 and TRBJ1-5; possible D gene TRBD1, 6 bases. CDR3 length equals 13 residues. Germline V CDR1 and CDR2: WSHSY, SAAADI. V lost 0 bases, J lost 7 bases, and 7 bases lay in between.

The chain uses TRBV10-3 and TRBJ1-1; TRBD1 agrees at 10 bases. The junction had 6 bases not matched to a gene; V was cut back by 4 bases and J by 4 bases. The CDR3 spans 15 residues. CDR1 is ENHRY and CDR2 is SYGVKD in the germline V gene. CDR3 in DNA: TGTGCCATCAGTGCGACAGGGGGCGATGGCACTGAAGCTTTCTTT. It codes for CAISATGGDGTEAFF.

This chain joins TRBV25-1 and TRBJ1-6; 8 bases fit TRBD1. Germline values: CDR1 MGHDK, CDR2 SYGVNS. The CDR3 is 17 residues long. J was trimmed by 8 bases and V by 0 bases; bases with no gene match: 9. CDR3 protein: CASSEYWTDRGYSPLHF. The CDR3 DNA is TGTGCCAGCAGTGAATATTGGACAGACAGGGGTTATTCACCCCTCCACTTT.

The chain is built from TRBV4-2 and TRBJ1-1, with D unclear. From germline, CDR1 is LGHNA and CDR2 YNFKEQ. With 1 base removed from V and 0 bases from J, the gap between germline ends came to 12 bases. CDR3 length: 16 residues. The CDR3 region has the DNA TGTGCCAGCAGCCAAGTTACGGGAGCGATGAACACTGAAGCTTTCTTT. Protein: CASSQVTGAMNTEAFF.

The genes are TRBV2 and TRBJ2-7; D is possibly TRBD2 (6 bases). Germline values: CDR1 SNHLY, CDR2 FYNNEI. V shed 3 bases and J shed 7 bases, with 13 bases lying between them. This CDR3 is built from 13 residues. The CDR3 reads CASSEWRAVEQYF. DNA of the CDR3: TGTGCCAGCAGTGAGTGGAGGGCGGTAGAGCAGTACTTC.

The chain has TRBV2 and TRBJ2-1, with 8 bases fitting TRBD1. Per germline, CDR1 SNHLY and CDR2 FYNNEI. This CDR3 has 17 residues. Trimming at V came to 6 bases and at J to 3 bases, leaving 13 bases not matched to a gene. CDR3 sequence (DNA): TGTGCCAGCAGCCCGGGCTTTCAGGGGGCGAGCTACAATGAGCAGTTCTTC. This codes for CASSPGFQGASYNEQFF.

The rearrangement links TRBV11-2 to TRBJ1-1; D perhaps matches TRBD1 (6 bases). Germline loops: CDR1 SGHAT, CDR2 FQNNGV. V dropped 3 bases and J dropped 3 bases, with 14 bases sitting between them. This CDR3 contains 15 residues. The CDR3: CASSFSLAGDTEAFF. The CDR3 region has the DNA TGTGCCAGCAGCTTTTCCCTCGCAGGGGACACTGAAGCTTTCTTT.

This clone turned up a few times. The V gene is TRBV28, the J gene TRBJ1-5; 9 positions agree with TRBD1. V shed 6 bases, J shed 4 bases, and the junction held 13 bases outside the gene matches. This CDR3 is 17 amino acids long. The germline V gene has CDR1 MDHEN and CDR2 SYDVKM. The CDR3 spells CASSLETGGDVNQPQHF. The DNA of the CDR3 is TGTGCCAGCAGCTTAGAGACAGGGGGAGATGTAAATCAGCCCCAGCATTTT. The full variable domain, with the rest looked up from reference TRBV28 and TRBJ1-5, is DVKVTQSSRYLVKRTGEKVFLECVQDMDHENMFWYRQDPGLGLRLIYFSYDVKMKEKGDIPEGYSVSREKKERFSLILESASTNQTSMYLCASSLETGGDVNQPQHFGDGTRLSIL.

This chain connects TRBV11-2 to TRBJ1-5; D not resolved. Per germline, CDR1 SGHAT and CDR2 FQNNGV. The germline V and J ends were trimmed by 5 bases and 7 bases, with 15 bases remaining between them. The CDR3 has 14 amino acids. The chain's CDR3 is CASSVHDGVQPQHF. Written as DNA, the CDR3 is TGTGCCAGCAGCGTCCACGACGGGGTCCAGCCCCAGCATTTT. Full variable domain (missing parts from reference TRBV11-2 and TRBJ1-5): EAGVAQSPRYKIIEKRQSVAFWCNPISGHATLYWYQQILGQGPKLLIQFQNNGVVDDSQLPKDRFSAERLKGVDSTLKIQPAKLEDSAVYLCASSVHDGVQPQHFGDGTRLSIL.

V is TRBV4-2 and J is TRBJ1-5, with D possibly matching TRBD1 (6 bases). The CDR3 sequence is 16 residues long. The germline CDR1 and CDR2 sequences are LGHNA and YNFKEQ. The V end lost 4 bases, the J end lost 0 bases, and 13 bases lay between the germline ends. CDR3 region: CASSLSQGYSNQPQHF. In DNA, the CDR3 is TGTGCCAGCAGCCTATCACAGGGATATAGCAATCAGCCCCAGCATTTT.

This clone was observed a single time. The chain uses TRBV27 and TRBJ2-7, with D perhaps matching TRBD2 (6 bases). The CDR3 is made up of 14 amino acids. V was trimmed by 3 bases and J by 0 bases, leaving 9 bases between them. Germline values: CDR1 MNHEY, CDR2 SMNVEV (reference sequence). The CDR3: CASSFGGSSYEQYF. The CDR3 DNA follows: TGTGCCAGCAGTTTTGGGGGGAGCTCCTACGAGCAGTACTTC.

This chain links TRBV5-1 with TRBJ1-1; weak D call: TRBD1 (5 bases). Germline loops: CDR1 SGHRS, CDR2 YFSETQ. The CDR3 sequence is 16 residues long. V lost 6 bases and J lost 1, with 19 bases in between. CDR3 residues: CASIARSDRPNTEAFF. DNA for the CDR3: TGCGCCAGCATCGCGCGATCCGACAGACCGAACACTGAAGCTTTCTTT.

This rearrangement joins TRBV6-5 to TRBJ1-1; D perhaps matches TRBD1 (5 bases). The V end was cut by 3 bases, the J end by 7 bases, with 18 bases between. The CDR3 has 15 amino acids. Germline V gene sequence: CDR1 MNHEY, CDR2 SVGAGI. The CDR3 bases are TGTGCCAGCAGTTATGTAAAGGGGACTCTTAATGAAGCTTTCTTT. It yields the protein CASSYVKGTLNEAFF.

J is TRBJ1-2 and V is TRBV5-4; D remains ambiguous. Germline values: CDR1 SGHNT, CDR2 YYREEE (reference sequence). V shed 4 bases and J shed 1 base, with 8 bases lying between them. The CDR3 sequence is 13 residues long. The CDR3 region has the DNA TGTGCCAGCAGCCAACTTCTTAACTATGGCTACACCTTC. This sequence encodes CASSQLLNYGYTF. The complete variable domain, with remaining parts taken from reference TRBV5-4 and TRBJ1-2, reads ETGVTQSPTHLIKTRGQQVTLRCSSQSGHNTVSWYQQALGQGPQFIFQYYREEENGRGNFPPRFSGLQFPNYSSELNVNALELDDSALYLCASSQLLNYGYTFGSGTRLTVV.

V usage is TRBV10-2 and J usage is TRBJ1-6, with D possibly TRBD1 on 5 matching bases. V was pared by 8 bases and J by 8 bases, with 19 bases between. There are 15 residues in the CDR3. The germline V gene has CDR1 WSHSY and CDR2 SAAADI. The CDR3 spells CASGLVVGVDSPLHF. The CDR3 nucleotides read TGCGCCAGCGGCCTAGTCGTAGGGGTCGATTCACCCCTCCACTTT.

The rearrangement uses TRBV12-1 and TRBJ2-2; the listed D gene, TRBD2, was not tested against the DNA. TRBV12-1 is noted as a pseudogene. This CDR3 spans 19 amino acids. CDR3 nucleotides: TGTGCCAGCAGCTTTGAGGCGCGACTAGCGGGAGACGGCACCGGGGAGCTGTTTTTT. Encoded protein: CASSFEARLAGDGTGELFF.

The chain recombines TRBV7-9 with TRBJ1-1; TRBD1 aligns across 7 bases. V lost 0 bases to trimming and J lost 3 bases; unmatched junction nucleotides: 4. The CDR3 sequence is 15 residues long. Per germline, CDR1 SEHNR and CDR2 FQNEAQ (reference sequence). Here the CDR3 DNA reads TGTGCCAGCAGCTTAGCCGGCAGGGGGGACACTGAAGCTTTCTTT. Amino acids: CASSLAGRGDTEAFF.

The genes are TRBV2 and TRBJ2-1; 7 bases are a match to TRBD2. Per the germline V gene, CDR1 is SNHLY and CDR2 is FYNNEI. V dropped 11 bases and J dropped 3; count of bases not matched to a gene: 10. There are 14 residues in the CDR3. CDR3 nucleotide sequence: TGTGCCCGGGGAGCGGGGCTGGACTACAATGAGCAGTTCTTC. Its protein is CARGAGLDYNEQFF.

V usage is TRBV30 and J usage is TRBJ1-1; possibly TRBD1 for D (5 bases). The CDR3 has 13 residues. Germline loops: CDR1 GTSNPN, CDR2 SVGIG (reference sequence). The ends were cut back, 2 bases at V and 5 bases at J, with 12 bases in the middle. CDR3 bases: TGTGCCTGGAGTAAGGGACTGGGGACTGAAGCTTTCTTT. Amino acid sequence: CAWSKGLGTEAFF.

This chain links TRBV6-5 with TRBJ1-1; D is possibly TRBD1 (6 bases). The CDR3 extends over 14 amino acids. Deletions cut 7 bases from V and 0 bases from J, with 12 bases between. Germline CDR1 MNHEY, CDR2 SVGAGI. This chain's CDR3 is CASTLQGLNTEAFF. In DNA, the CDR3 is TGTGCCAGCACCCTACAGGGATTGAACACTGAAGCTTTCTTT.

V usage is TRBV7-9 and J usage is TRBJ2-3; 12 nucleotides align to TRBD1. This CDR3 has 16 amino acids. With 6 bases clipped from V and 5 bases from J, the junction kept 9 bases outside the gene matches. Germline values: CDR1 SEHNR, CDR2 FQNEAQ (reference sequence). CDR3 DNA sequence: TGTGCCAGCAGGGGATACGGGACAGGGGGCGTAGATACGCAGTATTTT. Translating it yields CASRGYGTGGVDTQYF.

This chain connects TRBV29-1 to TRBJ1-2; 7 nucleotides line up with TRBD1. J gave up 4 bases and V 2 bases, and 4 bases lay outside the gene matches. Germline CDR1 and CDR2: SQVTM and ANQGSEA. The CDR3 contains 13 residues. DNA of the CDR3: TGCAGCGTTGAACGACAGGGAGCCTATGGCTACACCTTC. Its translation: CSVERQGAYGYTF.